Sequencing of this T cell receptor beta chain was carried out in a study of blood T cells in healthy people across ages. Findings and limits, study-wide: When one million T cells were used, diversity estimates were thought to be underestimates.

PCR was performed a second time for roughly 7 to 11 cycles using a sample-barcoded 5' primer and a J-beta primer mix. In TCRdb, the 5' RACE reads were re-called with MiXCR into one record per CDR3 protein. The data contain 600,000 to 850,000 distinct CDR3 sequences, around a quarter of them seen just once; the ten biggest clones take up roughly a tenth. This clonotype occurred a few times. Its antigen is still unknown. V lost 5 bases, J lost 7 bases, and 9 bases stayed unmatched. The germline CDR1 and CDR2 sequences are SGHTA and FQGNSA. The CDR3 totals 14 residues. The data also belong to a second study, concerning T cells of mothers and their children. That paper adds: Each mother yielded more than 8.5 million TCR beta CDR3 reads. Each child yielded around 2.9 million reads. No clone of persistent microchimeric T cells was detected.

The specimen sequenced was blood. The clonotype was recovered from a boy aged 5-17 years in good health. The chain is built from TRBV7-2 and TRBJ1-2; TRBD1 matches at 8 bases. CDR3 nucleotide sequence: TGTGCCAGCAGCGATGGCCAGGGGGCGCGTGGCTACACCTTC. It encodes CASSDGQGARGYTF.